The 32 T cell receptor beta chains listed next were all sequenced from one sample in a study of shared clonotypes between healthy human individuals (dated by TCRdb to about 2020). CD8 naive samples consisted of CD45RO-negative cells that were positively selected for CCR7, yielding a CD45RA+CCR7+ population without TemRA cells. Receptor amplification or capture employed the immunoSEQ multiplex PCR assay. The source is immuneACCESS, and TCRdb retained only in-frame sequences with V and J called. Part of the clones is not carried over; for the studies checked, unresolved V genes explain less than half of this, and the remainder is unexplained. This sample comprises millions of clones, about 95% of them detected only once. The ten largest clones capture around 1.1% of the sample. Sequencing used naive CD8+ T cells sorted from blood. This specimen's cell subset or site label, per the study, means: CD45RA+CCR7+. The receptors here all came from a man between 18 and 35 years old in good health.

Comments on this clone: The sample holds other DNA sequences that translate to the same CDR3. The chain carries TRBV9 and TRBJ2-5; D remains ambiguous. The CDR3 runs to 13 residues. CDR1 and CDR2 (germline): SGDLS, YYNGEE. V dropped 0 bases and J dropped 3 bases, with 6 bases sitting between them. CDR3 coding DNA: TGTGCCAGCAGCGTAGACCGGGAAGAGACCCAGTACTTC. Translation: CASSVDREETQYF. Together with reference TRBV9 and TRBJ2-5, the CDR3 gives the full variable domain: DSGVTQTPKHLITATGQRVTLRCSPRSGDLSVYWYQQSLDQGLQFLIQYYNGEERAKGNILERFSAQQFPDLHSELNLSSLELGDSALYFCASSVDREETQYFGPGTRLLVL.

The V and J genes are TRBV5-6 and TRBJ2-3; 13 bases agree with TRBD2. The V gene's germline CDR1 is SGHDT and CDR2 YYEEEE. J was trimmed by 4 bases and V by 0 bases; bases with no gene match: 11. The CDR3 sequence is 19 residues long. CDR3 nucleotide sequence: TGTGCCAGCAGCTTGGGGACTAGCGGGAGATTTATGGGCGCAGATACGCAGTATTTT. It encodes CASSLGTSGRFMGADTQYF.

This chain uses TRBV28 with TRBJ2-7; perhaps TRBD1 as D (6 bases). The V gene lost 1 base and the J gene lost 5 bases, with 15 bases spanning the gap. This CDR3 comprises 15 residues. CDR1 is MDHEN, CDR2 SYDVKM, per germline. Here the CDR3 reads CASSLYRESADEQYF. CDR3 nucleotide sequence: TGTGCCAGCAGTTTATACAGGGAATCTGCCGACGAGCAGTACTTC.

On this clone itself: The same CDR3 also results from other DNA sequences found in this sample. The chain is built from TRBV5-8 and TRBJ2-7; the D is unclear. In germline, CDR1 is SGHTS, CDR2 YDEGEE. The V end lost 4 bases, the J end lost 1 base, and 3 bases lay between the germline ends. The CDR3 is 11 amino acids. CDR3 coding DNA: TGTGCCAGCAGCCCTTCCTACGAGCAGTACTTC. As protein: CASSPSYEQYF.

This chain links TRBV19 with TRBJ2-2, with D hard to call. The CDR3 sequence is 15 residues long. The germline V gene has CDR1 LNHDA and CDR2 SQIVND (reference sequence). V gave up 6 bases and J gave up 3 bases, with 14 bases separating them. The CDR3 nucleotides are TGTGCCAGTAGCCCAGCCCCGGATTACACCGGGGAGCTGTTTTTT. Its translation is CASSPAPDYTGELFF. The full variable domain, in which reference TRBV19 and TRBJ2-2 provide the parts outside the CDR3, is DGGITQSPKYLFRKEGQNVTLSCEQNLNHDAMYWYRQDPGQGLRLIYYSQIVNDFQKGDIAEGYSVSREKKESFPLTVTSAQKNPTAFYLCASSPAPDYTGELFFGEGSRLTVL.

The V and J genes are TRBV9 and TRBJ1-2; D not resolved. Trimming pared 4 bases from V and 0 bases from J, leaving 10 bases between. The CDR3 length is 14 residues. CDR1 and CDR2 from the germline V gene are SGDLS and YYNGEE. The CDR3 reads CASSTTAPNYGYTF. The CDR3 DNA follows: TGTGCCAGCAGCACCACTGCACCTAACTATGGCTACACCTTC.

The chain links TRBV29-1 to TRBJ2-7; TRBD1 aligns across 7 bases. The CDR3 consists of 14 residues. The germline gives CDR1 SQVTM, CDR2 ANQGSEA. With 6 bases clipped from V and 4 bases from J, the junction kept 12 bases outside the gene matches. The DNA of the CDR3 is TGCAGCGTGGCCCCAACAGGGGTGGGTTACGAGCAGTACTTC. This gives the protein CSVAPTGVGYEQYF.

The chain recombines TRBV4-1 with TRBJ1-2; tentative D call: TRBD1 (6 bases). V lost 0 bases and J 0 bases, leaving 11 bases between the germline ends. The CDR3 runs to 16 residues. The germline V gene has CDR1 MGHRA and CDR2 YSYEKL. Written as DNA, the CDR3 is TGCGCCAGCAGCCAAGAGTTCGGGGGGCCTAACTATGGCTACACCTTC. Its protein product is CASSQEFGGPNYGYTF.

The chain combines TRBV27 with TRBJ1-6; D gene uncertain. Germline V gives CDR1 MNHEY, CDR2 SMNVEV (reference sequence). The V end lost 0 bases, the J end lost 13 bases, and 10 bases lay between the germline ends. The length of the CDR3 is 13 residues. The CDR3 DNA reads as TGTGCCAGCAGTTTATCGTGGGTCGGTCCCCTCCACTTT. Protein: CASSLSWVGPLHF.

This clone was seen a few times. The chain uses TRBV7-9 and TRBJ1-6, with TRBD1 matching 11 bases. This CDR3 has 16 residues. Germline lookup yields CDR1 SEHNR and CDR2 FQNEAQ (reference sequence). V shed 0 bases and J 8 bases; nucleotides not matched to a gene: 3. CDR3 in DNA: TGTGCCAGCAGCTTAGCTTGGACAGGGGGCGATTCACCCCTCCACTTT. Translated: CASSLAWTGGDSPLHF.

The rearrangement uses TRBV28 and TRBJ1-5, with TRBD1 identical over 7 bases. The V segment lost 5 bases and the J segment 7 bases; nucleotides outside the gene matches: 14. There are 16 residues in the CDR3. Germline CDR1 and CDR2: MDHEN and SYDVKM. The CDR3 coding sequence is TGTGCCAGCAGTCTTAGGGGAGGGACAGAACAGCAGCCCCAGCATTTT. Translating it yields CASSLRGGTEQQPQHF.

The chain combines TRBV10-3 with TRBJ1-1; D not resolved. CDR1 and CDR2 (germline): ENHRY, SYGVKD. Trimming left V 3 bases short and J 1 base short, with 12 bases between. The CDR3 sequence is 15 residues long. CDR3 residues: CAISDLGQANTEAFF. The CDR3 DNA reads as TGTGCCATCAGTGATTTAGGGCAGGCGAACACTGAAGCTTTCTTT.

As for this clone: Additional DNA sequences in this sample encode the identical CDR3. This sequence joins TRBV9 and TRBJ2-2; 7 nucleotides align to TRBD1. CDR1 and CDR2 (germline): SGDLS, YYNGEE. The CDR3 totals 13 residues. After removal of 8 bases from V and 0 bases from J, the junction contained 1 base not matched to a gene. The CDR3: CASGQANTGELFF. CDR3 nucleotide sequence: TGTGCCAGTGGACAGGCGAACACCGGGGAGCTGTTTTTT.

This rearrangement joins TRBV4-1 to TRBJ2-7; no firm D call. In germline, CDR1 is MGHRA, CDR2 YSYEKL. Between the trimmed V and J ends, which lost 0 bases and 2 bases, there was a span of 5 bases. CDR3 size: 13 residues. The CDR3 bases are TGCGCCAGCAGCCAAGATTGGGCCTACGAGCAGTACTTC. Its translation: CASSQDWAYEQYF.

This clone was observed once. The CDR3 nucleotides are TGTGCCAGCGACGGGGGGGGGTATAATTCACCCCTCCACTTT. Its protein is CASDGGGYNSPLHF. The V and J genes are TRBV28 and TRBJ1-6; tentative D call: TRBD1 (5 bases). This CDR3 comprises 14 residues. Looked up from germline, CDR1 is MDHEN and CDR2 is SYDVKM. Trimming stripped 8 bases from V and 4 bases from J, with 12 bases between. The full variable domain, in which reference TRBV28 and TRBJ1-6 provide the parts outside the CDR3, is DVKVTQSSRYLVKRTGEKVFLECVQDMDHENMFWYRQDPGLGLRLIYFSYDVKMKEKGDIPEGYSVSREKKERFSLILESASTNQTSMYLCASDGGGYNSPLHFGNGTRLTVT.

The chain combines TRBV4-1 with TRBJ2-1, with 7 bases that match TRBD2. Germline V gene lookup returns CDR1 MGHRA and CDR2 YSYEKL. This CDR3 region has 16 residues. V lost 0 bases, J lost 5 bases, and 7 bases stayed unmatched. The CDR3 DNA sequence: TGCGCCAGCAGCCAAGACGAAGCGGGACTTCACAATGAGCAGTTCTTC. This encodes CASSQDEAGLHNEQFF.

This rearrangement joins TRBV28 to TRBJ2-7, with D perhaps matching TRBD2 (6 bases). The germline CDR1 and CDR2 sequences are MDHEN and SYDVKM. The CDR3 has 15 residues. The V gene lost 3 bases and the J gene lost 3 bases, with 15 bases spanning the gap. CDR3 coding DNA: TGTGCCAGCAGTTTCGGGGACGGGGGTTACTACGAGCAGTACTTC. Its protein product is CASSFGDGGYYEQYF. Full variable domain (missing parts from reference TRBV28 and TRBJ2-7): DVKVTQSSRYLVKRTGEKVFLECVQDMDHENMFWYRQDPGLGLRLIYFSYDVKMKEKGDIPEGYSVSREKKERFSLILESASTNQTSMYLCASSFGDGGYYEQYFGPGTRLTVT.

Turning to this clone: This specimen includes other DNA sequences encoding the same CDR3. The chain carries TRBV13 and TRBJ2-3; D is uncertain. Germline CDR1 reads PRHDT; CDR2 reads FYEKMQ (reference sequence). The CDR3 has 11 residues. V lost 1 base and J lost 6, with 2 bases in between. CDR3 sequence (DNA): TGTGCCAGCAGCTTAGTTGATACGCAGTATTTT. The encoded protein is CASSLVDTQYF.

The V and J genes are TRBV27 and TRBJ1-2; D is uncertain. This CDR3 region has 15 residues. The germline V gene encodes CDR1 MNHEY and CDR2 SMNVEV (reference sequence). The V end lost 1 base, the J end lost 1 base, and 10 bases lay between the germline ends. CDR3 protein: CASSLWREFNYGYTF. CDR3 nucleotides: TGTGCCAGCAGTTTATGGCGAGAATTTAACTATGGCTACACCTTC.

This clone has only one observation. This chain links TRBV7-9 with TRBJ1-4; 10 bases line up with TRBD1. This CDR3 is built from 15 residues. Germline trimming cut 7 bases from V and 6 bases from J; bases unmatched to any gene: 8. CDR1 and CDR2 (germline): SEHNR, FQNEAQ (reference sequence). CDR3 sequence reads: CASTLGGTGDEKLFF. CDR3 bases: TGTGCCAGCACCCTTGGGGGGACAGGGGATGAAAAACTGTTTTTT.

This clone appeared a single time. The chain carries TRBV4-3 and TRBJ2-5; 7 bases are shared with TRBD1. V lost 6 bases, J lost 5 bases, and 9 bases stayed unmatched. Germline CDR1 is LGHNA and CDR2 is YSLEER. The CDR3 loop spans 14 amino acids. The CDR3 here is CASSRGLFEETQYF. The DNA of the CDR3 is TGCGCCAGCAGTAGGGGGCTGTTCGAGGAGACCCAGTACTTC.

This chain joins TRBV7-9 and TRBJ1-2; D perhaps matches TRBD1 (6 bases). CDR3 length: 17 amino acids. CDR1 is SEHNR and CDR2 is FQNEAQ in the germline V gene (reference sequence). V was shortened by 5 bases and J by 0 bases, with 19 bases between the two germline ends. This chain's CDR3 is CASSQDHKTGANYGYTF. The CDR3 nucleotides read TGTGCCAGCAGCCAAGACCACAAGACAGGCGCTAACTATGGCTACACCTTC.

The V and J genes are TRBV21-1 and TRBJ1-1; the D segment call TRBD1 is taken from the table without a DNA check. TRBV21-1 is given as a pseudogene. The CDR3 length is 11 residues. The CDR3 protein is CASSKVVGPFF. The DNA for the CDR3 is TGTGCCAGCAGCAAGGTTGTGGGGCCCTTCTTT.

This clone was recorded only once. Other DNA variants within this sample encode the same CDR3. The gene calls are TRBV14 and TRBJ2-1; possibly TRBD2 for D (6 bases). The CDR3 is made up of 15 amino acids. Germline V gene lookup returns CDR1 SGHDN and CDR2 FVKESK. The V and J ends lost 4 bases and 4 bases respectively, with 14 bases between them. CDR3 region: CASSLLAGSYNEQFF. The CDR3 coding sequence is TGTGCCAGCAGCCTCCTGGCGGGGAGTTACAATGAGCAGTTCTTC.

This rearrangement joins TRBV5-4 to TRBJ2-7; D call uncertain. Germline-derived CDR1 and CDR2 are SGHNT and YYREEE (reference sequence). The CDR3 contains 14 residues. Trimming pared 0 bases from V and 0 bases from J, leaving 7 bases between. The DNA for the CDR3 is TGTGCCAGCAGCTTGGTAGGGCACTCCTACGAGCAGTACTTC. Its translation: CASSLVGHSYEQYF.

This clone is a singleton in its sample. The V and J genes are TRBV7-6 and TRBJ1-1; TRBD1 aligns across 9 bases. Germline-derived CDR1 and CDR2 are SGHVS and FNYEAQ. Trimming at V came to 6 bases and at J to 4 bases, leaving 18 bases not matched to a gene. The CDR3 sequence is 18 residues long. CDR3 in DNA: TGTGCCAGCAGTCACCGGGGGGACAGGGTAGATTGGTCCACTGAAGCTTTCTTT. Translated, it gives CASSHRGDRVDWSTEAFF.

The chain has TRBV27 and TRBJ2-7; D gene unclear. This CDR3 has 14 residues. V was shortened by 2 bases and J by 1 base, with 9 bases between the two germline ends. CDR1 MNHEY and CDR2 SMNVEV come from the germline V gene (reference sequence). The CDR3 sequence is CASSLIIGSYEQYF. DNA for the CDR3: TGTGCCAGCAGTTTAATTATAGGGTCCTACGAGCAGTACTTC.

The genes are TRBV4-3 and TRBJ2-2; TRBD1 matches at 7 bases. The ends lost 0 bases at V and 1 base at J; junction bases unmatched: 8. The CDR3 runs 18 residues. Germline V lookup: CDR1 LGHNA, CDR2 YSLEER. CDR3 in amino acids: CASSQDGAGTENTGELFF. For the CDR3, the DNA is TGCGCCAGCAGCCAAGATGGGGCCGGGACAGAGAACACCGGGGAGCTGTTTTTT.

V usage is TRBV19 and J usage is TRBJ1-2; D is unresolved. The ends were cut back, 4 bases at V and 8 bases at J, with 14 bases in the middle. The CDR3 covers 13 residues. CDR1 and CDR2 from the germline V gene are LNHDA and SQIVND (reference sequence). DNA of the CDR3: TGTGCCAGTAGTACCCCGTCTGGGAAAGGCTACACCTTC. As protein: CASSTPSGKGYTF.

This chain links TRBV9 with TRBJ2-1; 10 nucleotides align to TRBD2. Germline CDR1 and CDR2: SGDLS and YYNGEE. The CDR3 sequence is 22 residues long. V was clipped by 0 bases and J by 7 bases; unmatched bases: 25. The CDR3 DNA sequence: TGTGCCAGCAGCGTAGAGGGAGACAGAATATTAGAGCTAGCGGGAGAACGGAATGAGCAGTTCTTC. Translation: CASSVEGDRILELAGERNEQFF.

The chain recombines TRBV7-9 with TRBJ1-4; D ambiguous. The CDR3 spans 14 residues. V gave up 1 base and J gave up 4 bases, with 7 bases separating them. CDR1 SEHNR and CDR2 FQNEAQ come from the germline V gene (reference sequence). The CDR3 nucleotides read TGTGCCAGCAGCTTAGGCGGATATAATGAAAAACTGTTTTTT. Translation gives CASSLGGYNEKLFF.

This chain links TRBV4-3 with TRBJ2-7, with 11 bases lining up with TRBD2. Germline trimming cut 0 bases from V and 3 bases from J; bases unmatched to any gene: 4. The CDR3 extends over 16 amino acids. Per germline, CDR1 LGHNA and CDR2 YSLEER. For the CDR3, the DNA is TGCGCCAGCAGCCAAGATATAGCGGGAGGGAGCTACGAGCAGTACTTC. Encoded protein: CASSQDIAGGSYEQYF.